This TCR beta chain emerged from a study of cytomegalovirus exposure and HLA in healthy donors (dated by TCRdb to the late 2010s). A note on the overall study: In an earlier analysis of fewer than 750 of the donors, 276 Gb of sequence data and 100 million or so unique TCR beta sequences from 180 million or so T cells were reported. An early release that covered 640 HLA-typed donors contained approximately 300 gigabases of sequencing data and tens of millions of unique TCR sequences. The genetic ancestry cluster associated with self-reported Caucasian donors included around four fifths of the roughly 390 genotyped donors. The study was designed to test whether signatures of past pathogen exposure could be identified by cataloging public T cell receptors. The T cell repertoires of under 750 subjects were profiled by immunosequencing and related to cytomegalovirus serostatus. In addition to the first cohort of hundreds of subjects, a separate validation cohort of 120 different subjects was used. To predict cytomegalovirus infection status, the study brought together high-throughput TCR immunosequencing, statistical association of individual TCRs with disease status, and machine learning. A later analysis re-examined previously published TCR beta repertoires from 610 or so donors and added high-resolution HLA genotyping to investigate patterns of TCR occurrence. In the later analysis, no new phenotypic data were used to find candidate immune exposures; instead, reliance was placed on TCR beta sequences and their occurrence across donors. An earlier analysis of approximately 630 of the donors applied high-throughput TCR beta sequencing to assess whether each TCR beta V gene segment acted as functional or pseudogenic. Donor age, sex, ethnicity and CMV serostatus were compiled alongside the repertoire data. Genome-wide SNP genotypes for about 65% of the 666 donors were used in a later genetic analysis, which treated that subset as a discovery cohort. All discovery cohort repertoires had been generated on a single sequencing platform. HLA typing covered class I and class II loci at four-digit resolution. Typing coverage varied by locus: about 620-630 donors for A, B, C, DRB1 and DQB1; roughly 500 for DQA1; 600 to 610 for DPA1; 450 to 480 for DPB1. About five DR-DQ haplotypes were treated as single units for association and clustering because of strong linkage in the cohort. Among a few hundred genotyped donors of the cohort, an average of about 240,000 unique TCR beta nucleotide sequences were sequenced per donor, roughly 20% of them non-productive.

The cohort comprised 550 to 700 healthy bone marrow donors. At the time of sampling, every cohort member was nominally healthy, though immune exposures that went unrecorded were likely present. The donor was CMV seropositive and was included in the group of 289 seropositive cohort members. Each donor provided a peripheral blood sample, and peripheral blood mononuclear cells were used for TCR beta sequencing. Genomic DNA was extracted from the blood cell samples with the Qiagen DNeasy Blood Extraction Kit. Remarks on this clone: The target of this receptor is not known. Base qualities are not recorded, but no much larger clone differs from it by a single base.

Via the germline V gene (reference sequence), CDR1 is LNHNV and CDR2 YYDKDF. Taken from cysteine to phenylalanine, the CDR3 has 14 residues. The DNA shown is the 42-base CDR3, in frame from base 1. V and J are truncated by 3 bases and 7 bases respectively, leaving an intervening sequence of 15 bases. Library prep was done by the immunoSEQ multiplex PCR assay. For the multiplex PCR, a mixture combining 60 forward primers for TCR Vbeta segments and 13 reverse primers for TCR Jbeta segments was used. A multiplex PCR assay on genomic DNA amplified the CDR3 region of rearranged TCR beta genes. On the Illumina HiSeq System, the amplified TCR beta libraries were sequenced as 87-base-pair reads. The authors' analysis ran thus. Across the 700 or so repertoires, a later analysis counted roughly 77 million unique TCR beta chains, 9 million to 14 million of which were shared by at least two donors. Raw reads were error-corrected and collapsed into unique sequences by a nearest-neighbor algorithm in which closely related sequences were merged to remove PCR and sequencing errors. V, D and J gene segments were assigned by aligning CDR3 sequences to IMGT reference sequences. Each retained sequence needed at least a six-nucleotide match to both a V gene segment and a J gene segment. A rearrangement was called productive if the CDR3 had no stop codons and remained in frame with V and J, and every other rearrangement was called non-productive. Following IMGT convention, CDR3 was defined as the stretch from the second conserved V-encoded cysteine up to the conserved J-encoded phenylalanine. The earlier analysis of some 540 of the donors excluded any sequence lacking an unambiguous match to a single V gene segment. An earlier analysis of 587 of the donors called V segments functional above 56.7% productive rearrangements and segregating when the between-donor standard deviation exceeded 5%. A statistical classification framework was built to diagnose cytomegalovirus status from the catalog of TCR beta chain sequences. A later analysis assigned V and J genes by comparing TCR nucleotide sequences with IMGT/GENE-DB human TR gene sequences. The TCRdist pipeline was used in a later analysis to assign CDR3 sequences and most-parsimonious VDJ recombination scenarios. A later analysis defined each TCR beta chain by its CDR3 amino acid sequence plus V-gene family, and excluded reads lacking a unique V-gene family. A later analysis removed 592 highly shared, low-generation-probability nucleotide sequences to deal with suspected cross-contamination and a sequencing artifact. In a later analysis, a clonal expansion index for each public chain was calculated from normalized within-repertoire ranks of inferred template counts. In a later analysis, generation probabilities were computed with a VDJ recombination model fitted to out-of-frame rearrangements, and the resulting probabilities were checked against IGoR. A later analysis scored TCR-TCR, TCR-HLA and TCR-CMV co-occurrence with hypergeometric tests, applying a repertoire-size bias correction to TCR pairs. A later analysis estimated false discovery rates by permuting HLA or CMV assignments 20 times. In a later analysis, co-occurring TCRs were grouped using DBSCAN, with TCRdist sequence similarity added in when clustering inside HLA-allele-positive subsets. Co-occurrence clustering excluded repertoires with fewer than 30,000 or more than 120,000 public chains, plus five with anomalous nucleotide sharing. Here the immuneACCESS table is served through TCRdb, limited to in-frame sequences with V and J called. Missing clones are a known gap in these copies; in checked studies unresolved V genes cover under half, and the rest lacks a known reason. The DNA gave D and trimming, while V, J and clone size come from that table. This sample comprises about 160,000 clones, over 60% of them detected only once. The top ten clonotypes cover about 0.91% of the sample.

Overall study results and their limits: HLA typing was unavailable for some donors at each locus, so association tests used only the typed subset. Only TCR beta chains were sequenced in this cohort, and the absence of alpha or paired-chain data limited detectable features. The only immune exposure information available for the cohort was CMV serostatus. In vitro tests confirmed that a few of the cytomegalovirus-associated TCR beta chains recognize cytomegalovirus antigens. According to a later analysis, parvovirus B19, influenza, CMV and Epstein-Barr virus appeared linked to several top co-occurrence clusters. Correlated functional status among segregating V segments might be attributable to linkage disequilibrium, but an unknown experimental factor could not be ruled out. While some public TCRs were present in many individuals, most TCR sequences turned up only very rarely across donors. A further reported finding was that TCR beta sequences accurately predicted the HLA-A and HLA-B alleles for most subjects in the first cohort. In an earlier analysis of fewer than 750 of the donors, most TCR beta V segments were observed in productive rearrangements about 90% or about 30% of the time, broadly matching IMGT annotations. In a later analysis, HLA-associated TCR beta chains were found to be more clonally expanded and to have lower generation probabilities than equally common non-associated chains. In the study, 150 to 200 TCR beta chains were listed as associated with cytomegalovirus. The earlier analysis of approximately 560 of the donors excluded 15 to 20 rarely observed V segments, including chromosome 9 orphons, because counts were too low. Compared with the roughly 670-donor mean, donors in an Asian-associated ancestry cluster had fewer N-insertions in productive TCRs, according to a later genetic analysis. Most CMV-associated TCR beta chains appeared to be HLA-restricted in a later analysis, and the HLA associations seemed to be driven largely by CMV exposure. Presence/absence analyses assumed roughly uniform sequencing depth across donors, an assumption that may not hold. The classifier was reported to diagnose cytomegalovirus status with high specificity and sensitivity in both the original cohort and the validation cohort. The authors suggested that the approach could potentially be generalized to other disease states and immunological phenotypes. A group of highly shared sequence variants was considered likely to be a technical artifact of the sequencing pipeline. Strong co-occurrence of HLA alleles, especially DR and DQ, made assigning TCR associations to individual alleles difficult. At a false discovery rate of 0.05, a later analysis linked roughly 17,000 TCR beta sequences to specific HLA alleles. In a later genetic analysis, a missense DCLRE1C variant was associated with V-gene and J-gene trimming of TCR beta chains, and the association was replicated in an independent cohort. Some IMGT-functional V segments, including TRBV6-2 and TRBV6-3, could not be distinguished by the 87-base-pair reads and were therefore excluded. In a later analysis, the rate of TCR association differed among HLA loci, with DRB1 alleles having the most associated TCRs and HLA-C alleles having the fewest.

The source is a woman in her fifties or sixties in good health and CMV-seropositive. The sample consisted of PBMCs. The chain couples TRBV15 to TRBJ1-1, with no reliable assignment of the D segment. In nucleotide form, the sequence is TGTGCCACCAGCAGGGATACCCTAGCAGGTGAAGCTTTCTTT. Translated, it reads CATSRDTLAGEAFF.